This T cell receptor (beta chain) was sequenced in a study of cytomegalovirus exposure and HLA in healthy donors. Whole-study context: HLA-typed donors contributed 80 million to 85 million unique TCRs, which were held in an early data release. Study-wide results and caveats: Most TCR sequences proved rare, with some public TCRs found in many donors.

PCR was performed using 60 Vbeta and 13 Jbeta primers. Using immunoSEQ multiplex PCR, the repertoire was profiled, and TCRdb retains in-frame clones only, with some absent. The data hold roughly 120,000 clones, with approximately 78% observed a single time. About this clone: No antigen is known for it.

The sequencing input was PBMCs. This sequence was found in a woman aged 35 to 49 in good health and CMV-seropositive.

The CDR3 sequence is CASSLMHSGGAQETQYF. CDR3 in DNA: TGCGCCAGCAGCTTGATGCATAGCGGGGGAGCACAAGAGACCCAGTACTTC. V and J are TRBV5-1 and TRBJ2-5, with TRBD2 matching over 9 bases. Germline V gives CDR1 SGHRS, CDR2 YFSETQ. J was trimmed by 2 bases and V by 1 base; bases with no gene match: 9. There are 17 residues in the CDR3. Filled out from reference TRBV5-1 and TRBJ2-5, the complete variable domain reads KAGVTQTPRYLIKTRGQQVTLSCSPISGHRSVSWYQQTPGQGLQFLFEYFSETQRNKGNFPGRFSGRQFSNSRSEMNVSTLELGDSALYLCASSLMHSGGAQETQYFGPGTRLLVL.